This T cell receptor beta chain was sequenced in a study of T-cell reconstitution after alpha-beta-depleted transplantation in children. General study findings and limits: It was reported that alpha-beta T cells came from several hundred expanded graft clones (about two months after transplant). A year post-transplant, T-cell counts and diversity derived mostly from newly produced T cells. Several patients had high TCRbeta diversity at day 60; it came from surviving recipient T cells and thymic progenitors.

This clonotype was seen repeatedly, ten times or more. Its specificity is not known. A TCRbeta library incorporating unique molecular identifiers was prepared. TCRdb reprocessed the PCR reads via MiXCR and lists one record per CDR3 protein. Among about 460,000 distinct CDR3 sequences listed, around 10% were seen once. V was clipped by 0 bases and J by 1 base, with 12 bases between them. The CDR3 spans 16 residues. Per the germline V gene, CDR1 is MGHRA and CDR2 is YSYEKL. The sample consisted of PBMCs, mostly from graft donor cells, taken 180 days after TCRalphabeta/CD19-depleted stem cell transplant. The J gene is TRBJ2-5, the V gene TRBV4-1; D gene unclear. The sequence came from a female patient aged 2 to 10 who had a stem cell transplant for aplastic anemia, so the T cells may come from the graft donor. The CDR3 spells CASSQEYRVFQETQYF. The CDR3 nucleotides read TGCGCCAGCAGCCAAGAATATCGAGTCTTCCAAGAGACCCAGTACTTC.